The 5 T cell receptor beta chains given below trace back to one sample, sequenced in a study of control samples from healthy donors and cancer patients (dated by TCRdb to the early 2020s). The method was the immunoSEQ multiplex PCR assay. Drawn from immuneACCESS, this table holds only the in-frame rearrangements with V and J called that TCRdb kept. Clones are partly lost; checked studies trace under half to an unresolved V gene and leave the rest unexplained. The table for this sample lists 120,000 or so clones; roughly 94% of them were counted only once. The ten largest account for less than 4.5% of the sample. The sample taken for sequencing was blood. These receptors were collected from a man aged 30 to 39 in good health.

The chain joins TRBV19 to TRBJ1-1; the D is unclear. This CDR3 region has 13 residues. Germline CDR1 is LNHDA and CDR2 is SQIVND (reference sequence). Deletions cut 5 bases from V and 0 bases from J, with 7 bases between. The CDR3 region is CASSVPLNTEAFF. The CDR3 coding sequence is TGTGCCAGTAGTGTCCCGTTGAACACTGAAGCTTTCTTT.

The rearrangement joins TRBV9 to TRBJ1-1; 8 bases fit TRBD1. The V gene end was trimmed by 0 bases and the J gene end by 6 bases; junction bases not matched to a gene: 7. Germline V gene sequence: CDR1 SGDLS, CDR2 YYNGEE. This CDR3 has 15 residues. This chain's CDR3 is CASSVVITGGAEAFF. For the CDR3, the DNA is TGTGCCAGCAGCGTAGTTATTACAGGGGGAGCTGAAGCTTTCTTT.

This chain joins TRBV7-8 and TRBJ2-3, with 8 bases identical to TRBD1. Losses at the gene ends were 1 base for V and 3 bases for J; bases not matched to a gene: 6. The CDR3 contains 16 residues. Germline V gives CDR1 SGHVS, CDR2 FQNEAQ. The CDR3 region is CASSLGQGLMTDTQYF. The CDR3 DNA reads as TGTGCCAGCAGCTTAGGACAGGGGTTGATGACAGATACGCAGTATTTT.

This chain connects TRBV5-1 to TRBJ1-5, with 7 bases aligning to TRBD1. The CDR3 is made up of 14 amino acids. Trimming removed 2 bases from V and 6 bases from J; junction bases left unmatched: 5. Germline CDR1 SGHRS, CDR2 YFSETQ. CDR3 sequence: CASSFGAGGQPQHF. Here the CDR3 DNA reads TGCGCCAGCAGCTTTGGGGCAGGGGGTCAGCCCCAGCATTTT.

The CDR3 loop reads CASSLTNLIVTGELFF. The CDR3 nucleotides are TGTGCCAGCAGCCTGACTAACCTAATTGTCACCGGGGAGCTGTTTTTT. The rearrangement joins TRBV7-9 to TRBJ2-2; a possible D gene is TRBD2 (5 bases). Germline V lookup: CDR1 SEHNR, CDR2 FQNEAQ (reference sequence). The CDR3 covers 16 residues. V dropped 5 bases and J dropped 4 bases, with 17 bases sitting between them.